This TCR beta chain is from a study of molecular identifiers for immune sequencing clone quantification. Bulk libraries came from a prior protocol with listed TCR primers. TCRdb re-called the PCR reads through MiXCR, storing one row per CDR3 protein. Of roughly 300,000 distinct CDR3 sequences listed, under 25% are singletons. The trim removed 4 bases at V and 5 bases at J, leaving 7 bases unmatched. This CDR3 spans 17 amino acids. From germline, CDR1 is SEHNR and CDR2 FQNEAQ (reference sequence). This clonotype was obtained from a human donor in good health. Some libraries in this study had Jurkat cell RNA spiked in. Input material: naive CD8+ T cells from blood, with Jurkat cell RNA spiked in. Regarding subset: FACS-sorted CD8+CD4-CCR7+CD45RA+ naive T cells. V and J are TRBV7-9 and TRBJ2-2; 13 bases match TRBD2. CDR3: CASSYRTSGSRTGELFF. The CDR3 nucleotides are TGTGCCAGCAGCTATAGGACTAGCGGGAGTCGAACCGGGGAGCTGTTTTTT.